The clone carrying this TCR beta chain has a handful of counts. Its antigen is as yet unknown. The data originate from a study of T-cell memory formation after mild COVID-19. Study-wide points: Clones which contracted sat mainly in CM and EM if CD4+, and in EMRA if CD8+.

TCRdb re-derived calls from the 5' RACE reads in MiXCR, one entry per CDR3 protein. The profile shows fewer than 650,000 distinct CDR3 sequences, 15% to 20% of them singletons. Trimming took off 1 base at V and 6 bases at J, with 16 bases between the two ends. Germline CDR1 is LNHDA and CDR2 is SQIVND (reference sequence). This CDR3 is 16 amino acids long. This chain links TRBV19 with TRBJ2-1; TRBD2 is a possible D gene (5 bases). The sequence derives from an adult woman who had mild COVID-19 (a few samples of this study predate the infection). Cell type and time point are not known. The sequencing sample was made of PBMCs or a T cell subset sorted from them (not recorded which). CDR3 coding DNA: TGTGCCAGTAGTATAGTGTCGGGGAGAGGTATCAATGAGCAGTTCTTC. Residues: CASSIVSGRGINEQFF. Combining the CDR3 with reference TRBV19 and TRBJ2-1 gives the whole variable domain DGGITQSPKYLFRKEGQNVTLSCEQNLNHDAMYWYRQDPGQGLRLIYYSQIVNDFQKGDIAEGYSVSREKKESFPLTVTSAQKNPTAFYLCASSIVSGRGINEQFFGPGTRLTVL.